A selection of T cell receptor beta chains follows, all from one sample in a study of shared clonotypes between healthy human individuals. Some clones are missing from TCRdb's copy, which holds only in-frame ones; the method was immunoSEQ multiplex PCR. The data contain roughly 2.1 million clones, about 92% of them singletons. What was sequenced was naive CD8+ T cells from PBMCs. The source is a man between 18 and 35 years old in good health. Some clones in this sample may be carry-over from other donors' samples. The CDR3 runs from the conserved cysteine through the conserved F or W. The order of the fields is V gene, D gene, J gene, clone size, CDR3 protein, CDR3 DNA. A D gene is named only where the DNA matches it firmly. The size field is filled for only some rows; it gives once, few, many or a size class.

TRBV7-9,TRBD1,TRBJ2-2,NA,CASSPGQSNTGELFF,TGTGCCAGCAGCCCGGGACAGTCGAACACCGGGGAGCTGTTTTTT
TRBV28,NA,TRBJ1-3,NA,CASSFLPGPGNTIYF,TGTGCCAGCAGTTTTCTGCCGGGCCCTGGAAACACCATATATTTT
TRBV9,NA,TRBJ1-1,NA,CASSVYLNTEAFF,TGTGCCAGCAGCGTGTATTTGAACACTGAAGCTTTCTTT
TRBV7-9,NA,TRBJ1-2,NA,CASSLAGPAGYTF,TGTGCCAGCAGCTTAGCCGGGCCGGCTGGCTACACCTTC
TRBV11-2,NA,TRBJ2-1,once,CASSLAPLLDEQFF,TGTGCCAGCAGCTTAGCCCCCCTACTGGATGAGCAGTTCTTC
TRBV14,NA,TRBJ1-2,NA,CASSQTGPGGYGYTF,TGTGCCAGCAGCCAGACAGGCCCGGGAGGCTATGGCTACACCTTC
TRBV25-1,NA,TRBJ2-3,NA,CASTDGPSTDTQYF,TGTGCCAGCACTGACGGCCCTAGCACAGATACGCAGTATTTT
TRBV5-6,NA,TRBJ2-4,NA,CASSLSDLAKNIQYF,TGTGCCAGCAGCCTTTCGGATCTAGCCAAAAACATTCAGTACTTC
TRBV6-6,NA,TRBJ2-7,NA,CASSYEGRGYEQYF,TGTGCCAGCAGTTACGAGGGCCGAGGGTACGAGCAGTACTTC
TRBV7-9,TRBD1,TRBJ2-7,NA,CASSPRTGEANEQYF,TGTGCCAGCAGCCCCAGGACAGGGGAAGCGAACGAGCAGTACTTC
TRBV9,NA,TRBJ2-7,NA,CASSVGAGVITYEQYF,TGTGCCAGCAGCGTAGGGGCAGGGGTGATCACCTACGAGCAGTACTTC
TRBV6-5,NA,TRBJ2-7,NA,CASSYSQSLEQYF,TGTGCCAGCAGTTACAGCCAAAGCCTCGAGCAGTACTTC
TRBV5-1,NA,TRBJ1-2,NA,CASSLGSLRGGYTF,TGCGCCAGCAGCCTAGGATCTCTAAGGGGTGGCTACACCTTC
TRBV27,TRBD2,TRBJ2-7,NA,CASRGLAGTVGTRYEQYF,TGTGCCAGCAGGGGACTAGCGGGGACCGTGGGAACCCGCTACGAGCAGTACTTC
TRBV6-1,NA,TRBJ2-7,NA,CALTNRGPSYEQYF,TGTGCCCTAACTAACCGGGGACCTTCCTACGAGCAGTACTTC
TRBV7-6,TRBD1,TRBJ2-7,once,CASSPGQGGEQYF,TGTGCCAGCAGCCCGGGACAGGGCGGCGAGCAGTACTTC